The subject of this entry is one TCR beta chain. Its target is unknown. The data are from a study of T cell responses to AZD1222 COVID-19 vaccine. In the study overall: Analysis merged second doses at about 4 or about 12 weeks. Whole-study results and caveats: Targeting of unmutated variant regions was reportedly seen in nearly half of spike-specific TCRs. The donor group comprised mostly white British people and more females; the analysis possibly underestimated clonal diversity.

Using immunoSEQ multiplex PCR, the repertoire was profiled, and TCRdb retains in-frame clones only, with some absent. This table holds around 120,000 clones, approximately 90% found once. The clonotype originates from an adult in good health. The sequences come from peripheral blood, collected on day 0 of AZD1222 vaccination.

The CDR3 DNA follows: TGTGCCAGCAGTTTCGAGACAGGGTACGAGCAGTACTTC. This encodes CASSFETGYEQYF. The chain is built from TRBV12-3 or TRBV12-4 and TRBJ2-7, with TRBD1 matching 7 bases. The V and J ends lost 3 bases and 4 bases, in that order; junction bases with no gene match: 3. CDR3 length: 13 amino acids.